Each of the 21 T cell receptor beta chains below was sequenced from the same sample in a study of control samples from healthy donors and cancer patients. This table comes from immunoSEQ multiplex PCR, and its TCRdb copy is limited to in-frame clones, with some not included. The sample lists about 18,000 clones, approximately 81% seen once, with about 29% in the top ten. Sequenced: PBMCs. All receptors come from a woman between 65 and 79 years old with lung cancer.

The chain recombines TRBV11-1 with TRBJ1-1, with a tentative D call TRBD1 (5 bases). Trimming cost V 2 bases and J 3 bases, with 16 bases left between them. From germline, CDR1 is SGHAT and CDR2 FQDESV (reference sequence). This CDR3 contains 16 residues. In DNA, the CDR3 is TGTGCCAGCAGCTTAACCCGGGGGGATAGAGACACTGAAGCTTTCTTT. This codes for CASSLTRGDRDTEAFF. Together with reference TRBV11-1 and TRBJ1-1, the CDR3 gives the full variable domain: EAEVAQSPRYKITEKSQAVAFWCDPISGHATLYWYRQILGQGPELLVQFQDESVVDDSQLPKDRFSAERLKGVDSTLKIQPAELGDSAMYLCASSLTRGDRDTEAFFGQGTRLTVV.

J is TRBJ2-2 and V is TRBV7-9, with TRBD2 identical over 10 bases. V was pared by 6 bases and J by 8 bases, with 9 bases of the junction left unmatched. The CDR3 extends over 15 amino acids. Germline CDR1 SEHNR, CDR2 FQNEAQ (reference sequence). The CDR3 sequence: CASSSKREGHGELFF. In DNA form, the CDR3 reads TGTGCCAGCAGTTCGAAGCGGGAGGGCCATGGGGAGCTGTTTTTT.

The chain has TRBV5-8 and TRBJ2-4; 10 bases line up with TRBD1. The J segment lost 1 base and the V segment lost 0 bases, leaving 13 bases of the junction unmatched. The CDR3 spans 20 residues. From germline, CDR1 is SGHTS and CDR2 YDEGEE. The CDR3 spells CASSLERDRGKTKAKNIQYF. The CDR3 DNA reads as TGTGCCAGCAGCTTGGAACGGGACAGGGGTAAAACGAAGGCCAAAAACATTCAGTACTTC.

This clone came up once. The chain recombines TRBV5-1 with TRBJ2-7; TRBD1 might be the D (5 bases). The CDR3 loop spans 13 amino acids. In germline, CDR1 is SGHRS, CDR2 YFSETQ. V lost 5 bases, J lost 2 bases, and 11 bases lay in between. The CDR3 is CASSNRTTYEQYF. The CDR3 coding sequence is TGCGCCAGCAGTAACAGGACCACCTACGAGCAGTACTTC. Combining the CDR3 with reference TRBV5-1 and TRBJ2-7 gives the whole variable domain KAGVTQTPRYLIKTRGQQVTLSCSPISGHRSVSWYQQTPGQGLQFLFEYFSETQRNKGNFPGRFSGRQFSNSRSEMNVSTLELGDSALYLCASSNRTTYEQYFGPGTRLTVT.

The chain combines TRBV27 with TRBJ2-2, with a tentative D call TRBD1 (5 bases). Germline V gene sequence: CDR1 MNHEY, CDR2 SMNVEV (reference sequence). The length of the CDR3 is 12 residues. CDR3 region: CVPPQGPGELFF. CDR3 coding DNA: TGTGTCCCACCGCAGGGTCCCGGGGAGCTGTTTTTT.

This clone was recorded once. This rearrangement joins TRBV6-5 to TRBJ2-3, with D unresolved. The CDR3 runs 14 residues. Germline CDR1 is MNHEY and CDR2 is SVGAGI. V was clipped by 6 bases and J by 3 bases, with 13 bases between them. The CDR3 coding sequence is TGTGCCAGCAGCCCCATGGGGATAACAGATACGCAGTATTTT. Encoded protein: CASSPMGITDTQYF.

The chain employs TRBV7-2 and TRBJ2-7; D may be TRBD2 (5 bases). The CDR3 spans 15 residues. Trimming shortened V by 1 base and J by 0 bases, and 10 bases separated the two germline ends. Germline CDR1 SGHTA, CDR2 FQGNSA. This CDR3 reads CASSLGGSSSYEQYF. CDR3 sequence (DNA): TGTGCCAGCAGCTTAGGCGGGTCGAGCTCCTACGAGCAGTACTTC.

The chain has TRBV28 and TRBJ1-2; maybe TRBD1 (5 bases). Germline values: CDR1 MDHEN, CDR2 SYDVKM. The CDR3 is 13 amino acids. V was pared by 4 bases and J by 12 bases, with 18 bases between. The CDR3 spells CASSSGTALSHTF. The CDR3 nucleotides read TGTGCCAGCAGTTCCGGGACGGCGTTAAGTCACACCTTC.

The chain uses TRBV7-8 and TRBJ2-3; D gene uncertain. The CDR3 runs 11 residues. Trimming removed 9 bases from V and 3 bases from J, with 7 bases in between. Germline values: CDR1 SGHVS, CDR2 FQNEAQ. The CDR3 protein is CASRVTDTQYF. CDR3 sequence (DNA): TGTGCCAGTCGGGTGACAGATACGCAGTATTTT.

The CDR3 coding sequence is TGTGCCAGCAGCTTAGGGACAGGGGGCGACACCGGGGAGCTGTTTTTT. Protein product: CASSLGTGGDTGELFF. The rearrangement links TRBV5-4 to TRBJ2-2; 12 nucleotides match TRBD1. J was trimmed by 3 bases and V by 2 bases; bases with no gene match: 2. CDR1 SGHNT and CDR2 YYREEE come from the germline V gene (reference sequence). The CDR3 totals 16 residues.

This clone has just one count. Within the sample, other DNA sequences also encode this same CDR3. V usage is TRBV4-3 and J usage is TRBJ2-2; D is unresolved. The CDR3 consists of 14 residues. From germline, CDR1 is LGHNA and CDR2 YSLEER. Deletions cut 1 base from V and 3 bases from J, with 6 bases between. CDR3 DNA: TGCGCCAGCAGCCAAGGCCTTTACACCGGGGAGCTGTTTTTT. As protein: CASSQGLYTGELFF.

This clone occurred once. The chain joins TRBV10-2 to TRBJ2-1, with D uncertain. The CDR3 is 12 amino acids. Germline lookup yields CDR1 WSHSY and CDR2 SAAADI. V lost 6 bases and J 4 bases, leaving 7 bases between the germline ends. CDR3 amino acids: CASREGYNEQFF. The DNA of the CDR3 is TGCGCCAGCAGAGAAGGTTACAATGAGCAGTTCTTC.

The V gene is TRBV3-1 (or the pseudogene TRBV3-2), the J gene TRBJ2-1, with 11 positions matching TRBD2. CDR3 length: 15 amino acids. Germline lookup yields CDR1 LGHDT and CDR2 YNNKEL (reference sequence). Germline trimming cut 3 bases from V and 10 bases from J; bases unmatched to any gene: 8. Here the CDR3 DNA reads TGTGCCAGCAGCCAGGGTGTCCTAGCGGGAGGCGAGCAGTTCTTC. Translated, it gives CASSQGVLAGGEQFF.

This sequence joins TRBV3-1 (or the pseudogene TRBV3-2) and TRBJ2-2, with 8 bases lining up with TRBD2. V trimming: 4 bases; J trimming: 6 bases; junction bases outside the gene matches: 7. The germline gives CDR1 LGHDT, CDR2 YNNKEL (reference sequence). The CDR3 is 15 residues long. CDR3 residues: CASSLSGTRAGELFF. The CDR3, as DNA: TGTGCCAGCAGCCTTTCCGGGACTAGAGCCGGGGAGCTGTTTTTT.

This chain connects TRBV9 to TRBJ2-3, with D unclear. Deletions cut 4 bases from V and 3 bases from J, with 21 bases between. CDR3 length: 17 amino acids. Per the germline V gene, CDR1 is SGDLS and CDR2 is YYNGEE. The CDR3 loop is CASSLPRGLDGTDTQYF. The CDR3 bases are TGTGCCAGCAGCCTCCCTCGCGGTCTTGACGGAACAGATACGCAGTATTTT.

The chain has TRBV28 and TRBJ1-4; D uncertain. V was pared by 3 bases and J by 6 bases, with 11 bases between. The CDR3 runs 14 residues. Per germline, CDR1 MDHEN and CDR2 SYDVKM. CDR3 bases: TGTGCCAGCAGTTTCGGGGTTTGGTATGAAAAACTGTTTTTT. Its translation: CASSFGVWYEKLFF.

J is TRBJ1-5 and V is TRBV30; 7 nucleotides agree with TRBD1. V was clipped by 2 bases and J by 3 bases; unmatched bases: 1. The CDR3 contains 13 residues. The germline V gene has CDR1 GTSNPN and CDR2 SVGIG (reference sequence). The DNA of the CDR3 is TGTGCCTGGAGTACAGGGGTCAATCAGCCCCAGCATTTT. It translates to CAWSTGVNQPQHF. The full variable domain, completed using reference TRBV30 and TRBJ1-5, is SQTIHQWPATLVQPVGSPLSLECTVEGTSNPNLYWYRQAAGRGLQLLFYSVGIGQISSEVPQNLSASRPQDRQFILSSKKLLLSDSGFYLCAWSTGVNQPQHFGDGTRLSIL.

The chain recombines TRBV5-6 with TRBJ2-5; TRBD2 agrees at 8 bases. Germline V gene data show CDR1 as SGHDT and CDR2 as YYEEEE. This CDR3 comprises 14 residues. V shed 2 bases, J shed 7 bases, and the junction held 7 bases outside the gene matches. CDR3 loop: CASSLPGLVVTQYF. The CDR3 nucleotides read TGTGCCAGCAGCTTACCGGGACTAGTGGTGACCCAGTACTTC.

The V gene is TRBV3-1 (or the pseudogene TRBV3-2), the J gene TRBJ2-1; possibly TRBD2 for D (5 bases). Between the trimmed V and J ends, which lost 1 base and 12 bases, there was a span of 16 bases. Germline V gene sequence: CDR1 LGHDT, CDR2 YNNKEL (reference sequence). The CDR3 spans 14 residues. As DNA, the CDR3 is TGTGCCAGCAGCCAAGTTTCCGGGATCGGTGGGCAGTTCTTC. It yields the protein CASSQVSGIGGQFF.

V usage is TRBV7-9 and J usage is TRBJ2-7, with 8 nucleotides matching TRBD1. This CDR3 contains 15 residues. The germline gives CDR1 SEHNR, CDR2 FQNEAQ (reference sequence). With V trimmed by 1 base and J by 4 bases, 6 bases remained unmatched. CDR3: CASSLVGTGLYEQYF. The CDR3 DNA reads as TGTGCCAGCAGCTTAGTGGGGACAGGCCTATACGAGCAGTACTTC.

CDR3: CASGPDKRGADTQYF. DNA for the CDR3: TGTGCCAGCGGCCCGGATAAGCGGGGAGCAGATACGCAGTATTTT. The V call is TRBV7-9, the J call TRBJ2-3, with 7 bases that match TRBD2. This CDR3 spans 15 amino acids. V shed 8 bases, J shed 4 bases, and the junction held 12 bases outside the gene matches. Germline CDR1 is SEHNR and CDR2 is FQNEAQ (reference sequence).